Listed below are T cell receptor beta chains from one sample, sequenced in a study of blood T cells in healthy people across ages. TCRdb re-derived calls from the 5' RACE reads in MiXCR, one entry per CDR3 protein. Among roughly 790,000 distinct CDR3 sequences, roughly 45% were seen once, and the ten largest hold around 20%. The sample was blood. These receptors were obtained from a woman aged 60-75 years in good health. CDR3s leave out the opening cysteine and the closing phenylalanine or tryptophan. Part of the rows lack a size; the others show once, few, many or a class for expanded clones.

>TRBJ1-5|.|11|TRBV19
ASSTPPGKPQH
>TRBJ2-1|.|14|TRBV7-2
ASSLTTSGPYNEQF
>TRBJ2-7|many|10|TRBV7-9
ASSPPRGEQY
>TRBJ1-5|.|13|TRBV7-2
ASSQSGALNQPQH
>TRBJ2-1|.|14|TRBV20-1
SARDLAGVGYNEQF
>TRBJ2-1|.|11|TRBV14
ACSQDGLAEQF
>TRBJ2-5|few|9|TRBV29-1
SVESYNEQY
>TRBJ2-5|.|12|TRBV19
ASSMGLAEETQY
>TRBJ1-4|few|11|TRBV5-1
ASSGDNREKLF
>TRBJ2-1|many|14|TRBV5-1
ASSLDRTSAYNEQF
>TRBJ2-1|few|14|TRBV7-9
ASSGGRAGARNEQF
>TRBJ2-7|.|15|TRBV11-2
ASSLDLTSRPSYEQY
>TRBJ1-2|few|13|TRBV6-5
ASSYSGRVFGGYT
>TRBJ2-1|.|13|TRBV11-2
ASSLDSGRQDEQF
>TRBJ1-2|.|12|TRBV5-1
ASSANRGTYGYT
>TRBJ2-7|.|11|TRBV27
ASSVWGNYEQY
>TRBJ2-7|once|13|TRBV7-2
ASSPVGGRENEQY
>TRBJ1-2|many|12|TRBV12-3/TRBV12-4
ASKMAGQLYGYT
>TRBJ2-7|few|12|TRBV6-1
ATLRGQGSYEQY
>TRBJ2-3|few|13|TRBV27
ASSPGAWGADTQY
>TRBJ2-7|few|11|TRBV13
ASSLNPAYEQY
>TRBJ2-1|many|9|TRBV6-2/TRBV6-3
ASKRSNEQF
>TRBJ2-1|.|12|TRBV7-2
ASSLMGQRNEQF
>TRBJ2-7|.|9|TRBV7-2
ASSMGAEQY
>TRBJ2-4|.|15|TRBV6-2/TRBV6-3
ASKPYLAGIAKNIQY
>TRBJ2-7|.|12|TRBV2
ASSAYRSSYEQY
>TRBJ2-7|.|13|TRBV5-1
ASSWTGFGDREQY
>TRBJ2-4|once|12|TRBV20-1
SARVGGTNSIQY
>TRBJ2-3|.|15|TRBV6-2/TRBV6-3
ASRSGRWARVWDTQY
>TRBJ2-1|few|14|TRBV29-1
SVDGLSNDYLNEQF
>TRBJ2-6|.|15|TRBV7-2
ASSLAGSPFGANVLT
>TRBJ2-3|.|14|TRBV5-1
ASSLNGQGSTDTQY